The 29 T cell receptor beta chains presented below share a single source sample, sequenced in a study of blood T cells in healthy people across ages. The authors ran a second PCR of 7 to 11 cycles using a sample-barcoded 5' primer and a J-beta primer mix. One entry per CDR3 protein, called by TCRdb with MiXCR from the 5' RACE reads. The sample yields 800,000 or so distinct CDR3 sequences, around half seen once. The sequenced sample was blood. The receptors stem from a man older than 75 in good health.

This clonotype was detected once. The chain uses TRBV5-1 and TRBJ2-4, with TRBD2 as a possible D gene (6 bases). Germline lookup yields CDR1 SGHRS and CDR2 YFSETQ. V was clipped by 6 bases and J by 13 bases, with 26 bases between them. The CDR3 is 15 residues long. CDR3 coding DNA: TGCGCCAGCACCAAAGCGCAGTTGTCAACGGGGGAGCAGTACTTC. This codes for CASTKAQLSTGEQYF. The whole variable domain, filled in from reference TRBV5-1 and TRBJ2-4, reads KAGVTQTPRYLIKTRGQQVTLSCSPISGHRSVSWYQQTPGQGLQFLFEYFSETQRNKGNFPGRFSGRQFSNSRSEMNVSTLELGDSALYLCASTKAQLSTGEQYFGAGTRLSVL.

This clonotype was observed a few times. The chain has TRBV5-1 and TRBJ2-3, with D uncertain. Germline-derived CDR1 and CDR2 are SGHRS and YFSETQ. V lost 4 bases and J lost 8, with 14 bases in between. The CDR3 runs to 13 residues. The CDR3 region has the DNA TGCGCCAGCAGCCCTGACCCAAGGAGTACGCAGTATTTT. Residues: CASSPDPRSTQYF. Full variable domain (rest looked up from reference TRBV5-1 and TRBJ2-3): KAGVTQTPRYLIKTRGQQVTLSCSPISGHRSVSWYQQTPGQGLQFLFEYFSETQRNKGNFPGRFSGRQFSNSRSEMNVSTLELGDSALYLCASSPDPRSTQYFGPGTRLTVL.

This clonotype showed up many times. This chain connects TRBV29-1 to TRBJ1-5, with D tentatively TRBD1 (5 bases). Germline CDR1 and CDR2: SQVTM and ANQGSEA. The germline V and J ends were trimmed by 4 bases and 2 bases, with 6 bases remaining between them. The CDR3 covers 12 residues. The DNA for the CDR3 is TGCAGCGTTGGAGGGGGCAATCAGCCCCAGCATTTT. Translation: CSVGGGNQPQHF. The full variable domain, in which reference TRBV29-1 and TRBJ1-5 provide the parts outside the CDR3, is SAVISQKPSRDICQRGTSLTIQCQVDSQVTMMFWYRQQPGQSLTLIATANQGSEATYESGFVIDKFPISRPNLTFSTLTVSNMSPEDSSIYLCSVGGGNQPQHFGDGTRLSIL.

This clonotype was seen a few times. This chain links TRBV25-1 with TRBJ2-1; 7 bases are shared with TRBD2. Germline-derived CDR1 and CDR2 are MGHDK and SYGVNS. Trimming removed 5 bases from V and 6 bases from J; junction bases left unmatched: 13. The CDR3 spans 16 residues. The CDR3, as DNA: TGTGCCAGCAGTTACAGCGGGGCACCCCTGGGCAATGAGCAGTTCTTC. It yields the protein CASSYSGAPLGNEQFF.

This chain connects TRBV2 to TRBJ2-7, with 10 bases fitting TRBD2. Germline CDR1 reads SNHLY; CDR2 reads FYNNEI. Trimming took 7 bases from V and 5 from J; bases not matched to a gene: 11. The CDR3 loop spans 15 amino acids. The chain's CDR3 is CASTLIGLAEDEQYF. The CDR3 bases are TGTGCCAGCACATTGATAGGACTAGCGGAAGACGAGCAGTACTTC.

There are a few counts of this clonotype. The chain carries TRBV5-1 and TRBJ2-5; no definite D call. Trimming took 1 base from V and 2 from J, leaving 9 bases between them. This CDR3 is built from 14 residues. From germline, CDR1 is SGHRS and CDR2 YFSETQ. The CDR3: CASSLRLQQETQYF. The CDR3 coding sequence is TGCGCCAGCAGCTTGCGTCTCCAGCAAGAGACCCAGTACTTC.

This rearrangement joins TRBV28 to TRBJ2-7, with 8 nucleotides matching TRBD2. V lost 4 bases to trimming and J lost 1 base; unmatched junction nucleotides: 6. CDR1 and CDR2 (germline): MDHEN, SYDVKM. CDR3 length: 15 amino acids. In nucleotides, the CDR3 is TGTGCCAGCAGTTCATTAGCGGGAAGGTCCTACGAGCAGTACTTC. This gives the protein CASSSLAGRSYEQYF.

A few counts support this clonotype. V gene TRBV7-3 combines with J gene TRBJ2-4; D ambiguous. The CDR3 has 15 amino acids. Germline CDR1 is SGHTA and CDR2 is FQGTGA. V lost 5 bases, J lost 3 bases, and 14 bases lay in between. CDR3: CASSQSSADKNIQYF. In DNA, the CDR3 is TGTGCCAGCAGCCAATCCTCAGCCGACAAAAACATTCAGTACTTC.

This chain uses TRBV11-3 with TRBJ2-7, with a weak D call TRBD2 (6 bases). This CDR3 is 15 amino acids long. Germline loops: CDR1 SGHNT, CDR2 YENEEA. Trimming took off 5 bases at V and 3 bases at J, with 17 bases between the two ends. The CDR3 DNA sequence: TGTGCCAGCAGCGAACGGACTAACAGAAACTACGAGCAGTACTTC. Translation: CASSERTNRNYEQYF. Looking up the rest from reference TRBV11-3 and TRBJ2-7 gives the full variable domain: EAGVVQSPRYKIIEKKQPVAFWCNPISGHNTLYWYLQNLGQGPELLIRYENEEAVDDSQLPKDRFSAERLKGVDSTLKIQPAELGDSAVYLCASSERTNRNYEQYFGPGTRLTVT.

There are a few counts of this clonotype. The chain carries TRBV6-5 and TRBJ2-3; tentative D call: TRBD1 (6 bases). With 0 bases removed from V and 2 bases from J, the gap between germline ends came to 12 bases. Germline values: CDR1 MNHEY, CDR2 SVGAGI. CDR3 size: 16 residues. The CDR3 reads CASSYSKQGPTDTQYF. CDR3 DNA: TGTGCCAGCAGTTACTCGAAACAGGGCCCCACAGATACGCAGTATTTT.

As DNA, the CDR3 is TGTGCCAGCAGTTACCCGGGACAGGGGGCTGATGGCGAGCAGTACTTC. Protein: CASSYPGQGADGEQYF. The genes are TRBV6-6 and TRBJ2-4; 12 bases line up with TRBD1. The J call may be wrong; the DNA end is better matched by TRBJ2-7. The germline V gene has CDR1 MNHNY and CDR2 SVGAGI (reference sequence). The CDR3 contains 16 residues.

This clonotype has only a few counts. The chain links TRBV20-1 to TRBJ2-3; TRBD2 agrees at 7 bases. CDR3 size: 14 residues. The V gene end was trimmed by 1 base and the J gene end by 0 bases; junction bases not matched to a gene: 1. Germline loops: CDR1 DFQATT, CDR2 SNEGSKA (reference sequence). CDR3 in DNA: TGCAGTGCTAGAGTCGGGGGGAGCACAGATACGCAGTATTTT. Its protein is CSARVGGSTDTQYF.

The chain joins TRBV20-1 to TRBJ1-1; 9 bases map to TRBD1. Germline V gene data show CDR1 as DFQATT and CDR2 as SNEGSKA (reference sequence). V lost 4 bases to trimming and J lost 4 bases; unmatched junction nucleotides: 10. The CDR3 consists of 15 residues. In nucleotides, the CDR3 is TGCAGTGCTAACAACTACAGGGGGCAAACCACTGAAGCTTTCTTT. This gives the protein CSANNYRGQTTEAFF.

The chain links TRBV13 to TRBJ2-4; D may correspond to TRBD1 or TRBD2 (5 bases each). The J call may be in error: the DNA end matches TRBJ2-7 better. Per the germline V gene, CDR1 is PRHDT and CDR2 is FYEKMQ (reference sequence). This CDR3 is 16 amino acids long. CDR3 sequence reads: CASSASGQGVFYEQYF. The CDR3 DNA follows: TGTGCCAGCAGCGCATCTGGGCAGGGAGTTTTCTACGAGCAGTACTTC.

The chain has TRBV28 and TRBJ1-2, with 7 bases fitting TRBD1. The germline CDR1 and CDR2 sequences are MDHEN and SYDVKM. This CDR3 comprises 12 residues. The junction had 9 bases not matched to a gene; V was cut back by 10 bases and J by 7 bases. CDR3: CAIQGDVGGYTF. CDR3 DNA: TGTGCCATCCAGGGGGACGTCGGTGGCTACACCTTC.

The V gene is TRBV28, the J gene TRBJ2-7, with 8 bases that match TRBD2. Germline V CDR1 and CDR2: MDHEN, SYDVKM. V was pared by 3 bases and J by 7 bases, with 5 bases of the junction left unmatched. The CDR3 is 13 residues long. The CDR3 DNA is TGTGCCAGCAGTTTGAACGGGAGGGGTGAGCAGTACTTC. Protein: CASSLNGRGEQYF.

In this sample, this clonotype turned up many times. The chain couples TRBV7-3 to TRBJ2-1; 7 nucleotides agree with TRBD2. The CDR3 spans 16 residues. Unmatched junction bases numbered 8, after V lost 2 bases and J lost 4 bases. Per the germline V gene, CDR1 is SGHTA and CDR2 is FQGTGA. The CDR3 is CASSLGPTSLYNEQFF. As DNA, the CDR3 is TGTGCCAGCAGCTTAGGGCCGACTAGCTTGTACAATGAGCAGTTCTTC.

This clonotype was observed a few times. This chain uses TRBV5-1 with TRBJ2-1; D perhaps matches TRBD2 (5 bases). Germline values: CDR1 SGHRS, CDR2 YFSETQ. The CDR3 runs to 17 residues. The V end lost 5 bases, the J end lost 0 bases, and 18 bases lay between the germline ends. CDR3 in DNA: TGCGCCAGCAGGGAGGAGGTGTGGCTAAGCTCCTACAATGAGCAGTTCTTC. Translating gives CASREEVWLSSYNEQFF.

There are many counts of this clonotype. CDR3 residues: CASSARGRDEQFF. The CDR3 DNA follows: TGTGCCAGCAGCGCCCGGGGGAGGGATGAGCAGTTCTTC. The rearrangement uses TRBV9 and TRBJ2-1, with TRBD2 identical over 7 bases. The germline V gene encodes CDR1 SGDLS and CDR2 YYNGEE. The CDR3 has 13 residues. The trim removed 3 bases at V and 8 bases at J, leaving 5 bases unmatched.

The table lists this clonotype with a few counts. The V and J genes are TRBV11-2 and TRBJ2-7; 7 bases fit TRBD1. Germline trimming cut 0 bases from V and 4 bases from J; bases unmatched to any gene: 3. The germline gives CDR1 SGHAT, CDR2 FQNNGV. This CDR3 spans 14 amino acids. The CDR3 sequence: CASSLDLRGYEQYF. The CDR3 nucleotides are TGTGCCAGCAGCTTAGATCTCAGGGGGTACGAGCAGTACTTC.

On this clonotype: This clone may be a read error of a much larger clone one base away. The rearrangement links TRBV29-1 to TRBJ2-5; no clear D. This CDR3 comprises 11 residues. Deletions cut 3 bases from V and 4 bases from J, with 6 bases between. Germline CDR1 and CDR2: SQVTM and ANQGSEA. DNA for the CDR3: TGCAGCGTTGACACCCGAGAGACCCAGTACTTC. Translated: CSVDTRETQYF.

This clonotype was detected ten times or more. The rearrangement links TRBV12-3 or TRBV12-4 to TRBJ2-5; D uncertain. CDR3 length: 14 amino acids. V was cut by 0 bases and J by 2 bases, with 7 bases left in between. CDR3 sequence (DNA): TGTGCCAGCAGTTTAGCCCAGAAGCAAGAGACCCAGTACTTC. This encodes CASSLAQKQETQYF.

This clonotype has just a few counts. The chain carries TRBV5-1 and TRBJ2-7; unclear D gene. The length of the CDR3 is 13 residues. V was trimmed by 4 bases and J by 1 base, leaving 9 bases between them. CDR1 is SGHRS and CDR2 is YFSETQ in the germline V gene. The CDR3 region has the DNA TGCGCCAGCAGCACCACAGAGTCCTACGAGCAGTACTTC. Amino acid sequence: CASSTTESYEQYF.

This clonotype appeared a few times. The V gene is TRBV20-1, the J gene TRBJ2-1; TRBD2 agrees at 11 bases. The germline gives CDR1 DFQATT, CDR2 SNEGSKA (reference sequence). CDR3 length: 15 amino acids. Losses at the gene ends were 6 bases for V and 9 bases for J; bases not matched to a gene: 13. CDR3 bases: TGCAGTGCCGAAAAGGGACTAGCGGAGCACACTGAGCAGTTCTTC. Its translation is CSAEKGLAEHTEQFF.

Note on this clonotype: One junction end disagrees with the germline gene, perhaps due to a read error. The chain recombines TRBV7-3 with TRBJ1-1; possibly TRBD1 for D (6 bases). CDR3 length equals 14 residues. Per the germline V gene, CDR1 is SGHTA and CDR2 is FQGTGA. For the CDR3, the DNA is TGTGCCAGCAGACGGACAGCGGGGTCCACTGAAGCTATCTTT. It translates to CASRRTAGSTEAIF.

This clonotype was counted many times. The chain links TRBV3-1 to TRBJ2-2; 7 bases line up with TRBD1. The germline V gene encodes CDR1 LGHDT and CDR2 YNNKEL (reference sequence). The CDR3 covers 18 residues. The V gene end was trimmed by 5 bases and the J gene end by 3 bases; junction bases not matched to a gene: 15. CDR3 sequence: CASSENADRADHTGELFF. The CDR3 DNA sequence: TGTGCCAGCAGCGAAAACGCTGACAGGGCGGATCACACCGGGGAGCTGTTTTTT. Together with reference TRBV3-1 and TRBJ2-2, the CDR3 gives the full variable domain: DTAVSQTPKYLVTQMGNDKSIKCEQNLGHDTMYWYKQDSKKFLKIMFSYNNKELIINETVPNRFSPKSPDKAHLNLHINSLELGDSAVYFCASSENADRADHTGELFFGEGSRLTVL.

This clonotype turned up a few times. A much more abundant neighbour one base away suggests this may be a read error. The chain uses TRBV5-4 and TRBJ2-7; D is uncertain. The V gene lost 3 bases and the J gene lost 7 bases, with 20 bases spanning the gap. Looked up from germline, CDR1 is SGHNT and CDR2 is YYREEE (reference sequence). This CDR3 spans 15 amino acids. CDR3 nucleotides: TGTGCCAGCAGCTCACGTCGAAGGGATCAGAATGAGCAGTACTTC. This translates into CASSSRRRDQNEQYF.

In the case of this clonotype: Compared with germline, one end of the junction differs, possibly owing to a read error. The chain links TRBV7-2 to TRBJ2-3, with a possible D match to TRBD2 (6 bases). The CDR3 covers 14 residues. Per the germline V gene, CDR1 is SGHTA and CDR2 is FQGNSA. CDR3 bases: TGTGCCGGCAGCGGAGGGACCCTCAGAATGGCGCAGTATTTT. Protein sequence: CAGSGGTLRMAQYF.

The CDR3 DNA reads TGTGCCAGCAGTTCGTATTCGGGGGATAGCAATCAGCCCCAGCATTTT. Encoded protein: CASSSYSGDSNQPQHF. The chain couples TRBV7-8 to TRBJ1-5; maybe TRBD1 (5 bases). This CDR3 is built from 16 residues. Germline V gene sequence: CDR1 SGHVS, CDR2 FQNEAQ. V shed 6 bases and J shed 0 bases, with 15 bases lying between them.